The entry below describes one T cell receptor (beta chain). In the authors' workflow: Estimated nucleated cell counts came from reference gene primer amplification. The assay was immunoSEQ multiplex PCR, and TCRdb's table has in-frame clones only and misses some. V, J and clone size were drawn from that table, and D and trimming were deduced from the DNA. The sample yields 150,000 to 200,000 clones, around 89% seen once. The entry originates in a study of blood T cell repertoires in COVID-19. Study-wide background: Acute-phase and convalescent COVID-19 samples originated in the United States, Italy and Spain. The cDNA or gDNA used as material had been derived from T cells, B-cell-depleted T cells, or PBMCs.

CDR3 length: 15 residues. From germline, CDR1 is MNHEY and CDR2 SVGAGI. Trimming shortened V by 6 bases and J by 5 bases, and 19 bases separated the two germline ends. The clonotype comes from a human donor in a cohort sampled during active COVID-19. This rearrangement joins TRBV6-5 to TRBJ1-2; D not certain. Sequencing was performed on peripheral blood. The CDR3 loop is CASRAGLGPLYGYTF. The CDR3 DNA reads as TGTGCCAGCAGAGCGGGTCTCGGGCCACTATATGGCTACACCTTC.